The 4 T cell receptor beta chains below all came from one sample that was sequenced in a study of blood T cell repertoires in COVID-19. Using immunoSEQ multiplex PCR, the repertoire was profiled, and TCRdb retains in-frame clones only, with some absent. The sample contains 200,000 or so clones, roughly 80% of which appear only once. The sequencing sample was made of PBMCs or T cells enriched from blood (not recorded which). These receptors were taken from a man aged 35-49 years who had recovered from COVID-19.

The chain carries TRBV9 and TRBJ2-1; D remains unclear. From germline, CDR1 is SGDLS and CDR2 YYNGEE. The CDR3 is 13 residues long. Deletions cut 0 bases from V and 3 bases from J, with 4 bases between. DNA of the CDR3: TGTGCCAGCAGCGTAGGTAACTACAATGAGCAGTTCTTC. Its protein product is CASSVGNYNEQFF.

In its sample, this clone was seen a few times. The rearrangement joins TRBV5-4 to TRBJ2-1, with 9 bases fitting TRBD2. V lost 1 base and J lost 8; bases outside the gene matches: 7. This CDR3 has 15 amino acids. Per the germline V gene, CDR1 is SGHNT and CDR2 is YYREEE (reference sequence). CDR3 amino acids: CASSLSAGGQHEQFF. The CDR3 nucleotides are TGTGCCAGCAGCTTGTCCGCGGGGGGGCAGCATGAGCAGTTCTTC.

This clone has just a few counts. The same CDR3 is also encoded by other DNA sequences in this sample. This rearrangement joins TRBV30 to TRBJ2-7; the D is unclear. Germline values: CDR1 GTSNPN, CDR2 SVGIG (reference sequence). The CDR3 runs 11 residues. The V and J ends lost 3 bases and 4 bases respectively, with 7 bases between them. DNA for the CDR3: TGTGCCTGGAGCCCTAGTTACGAGCAGTACTTC. Translation: CAWSPSYEQYF.

This sequence joins TRBV5-1 and TRBJ1-5; 10 bases line up with TRBD1. Germline assignment: CDR1 SGHRS and CDR2 YFSETQ. The CDR3 loop spans 16 amino acids. V lost 4 bases to trimming and J lost 0 bases; unmatched junction nucleotides: 4. The CDR3 bases are TGCGCCAGCAGCGCAGGGACAGGGGATAGCAATCAGCCCCAGCATTTT. Residues: CASSAGTGDSNQPQHF.